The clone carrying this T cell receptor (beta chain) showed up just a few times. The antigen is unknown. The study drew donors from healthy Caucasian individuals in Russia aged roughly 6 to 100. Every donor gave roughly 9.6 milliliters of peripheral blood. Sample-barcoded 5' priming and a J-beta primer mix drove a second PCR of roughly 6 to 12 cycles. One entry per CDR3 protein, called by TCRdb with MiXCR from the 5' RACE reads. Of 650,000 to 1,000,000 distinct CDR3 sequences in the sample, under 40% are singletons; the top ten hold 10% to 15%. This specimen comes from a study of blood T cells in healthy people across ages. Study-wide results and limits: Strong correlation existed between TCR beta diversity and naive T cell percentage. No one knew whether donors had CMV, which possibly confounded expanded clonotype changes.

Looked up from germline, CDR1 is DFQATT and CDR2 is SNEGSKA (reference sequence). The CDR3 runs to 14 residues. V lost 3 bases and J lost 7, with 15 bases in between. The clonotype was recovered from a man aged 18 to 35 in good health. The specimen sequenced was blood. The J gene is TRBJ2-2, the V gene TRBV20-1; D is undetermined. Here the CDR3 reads CSARPTRASGELFF. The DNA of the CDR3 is TGCAGTGCTAGGCCCACTCGGGCAAGCGGGGAGCTGTTTTTT.